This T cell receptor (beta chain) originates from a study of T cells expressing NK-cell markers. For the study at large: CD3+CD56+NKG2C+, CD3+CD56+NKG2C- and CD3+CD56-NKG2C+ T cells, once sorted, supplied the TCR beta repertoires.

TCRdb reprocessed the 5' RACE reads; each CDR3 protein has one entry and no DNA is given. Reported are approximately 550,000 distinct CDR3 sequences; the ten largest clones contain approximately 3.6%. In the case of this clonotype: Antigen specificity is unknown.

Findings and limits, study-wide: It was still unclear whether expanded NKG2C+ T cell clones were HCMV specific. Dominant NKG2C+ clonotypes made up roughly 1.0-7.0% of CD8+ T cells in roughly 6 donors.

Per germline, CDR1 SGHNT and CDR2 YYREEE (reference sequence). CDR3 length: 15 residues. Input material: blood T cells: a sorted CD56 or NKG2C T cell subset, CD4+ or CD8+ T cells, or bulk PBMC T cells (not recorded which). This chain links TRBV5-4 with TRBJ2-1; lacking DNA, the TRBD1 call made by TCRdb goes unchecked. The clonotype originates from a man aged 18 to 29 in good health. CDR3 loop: CASNKDRDWSNEQFF.